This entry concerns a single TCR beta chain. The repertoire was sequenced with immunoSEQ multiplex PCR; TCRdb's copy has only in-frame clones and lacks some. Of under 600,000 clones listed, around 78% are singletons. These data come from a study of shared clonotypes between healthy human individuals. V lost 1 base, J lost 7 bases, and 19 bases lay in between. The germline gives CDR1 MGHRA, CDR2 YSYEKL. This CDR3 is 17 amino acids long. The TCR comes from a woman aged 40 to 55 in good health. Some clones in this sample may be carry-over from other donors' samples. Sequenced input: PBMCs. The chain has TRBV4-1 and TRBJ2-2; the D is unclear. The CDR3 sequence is CASSQVVRVGFIGELFF. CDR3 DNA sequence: TGCGCCAGCAGCCAAGTGGTTCGGGTCGGGTTCATCGGGGAGCTGTTTTTT.